A single sample gave rise to the 21 T cell receptor beta chains below, sequenced in a study of blood T cell repertoires in COVID-19. Clones were read by immunoSEQ multiplex PCR, and TCRdb kept only the in-frame ones, dropping some. Of 130,000 or so clones listed, roughly four fifths are singletons. The material sequenced was peripheral blood. All receptors come from a woman aged 55-70 years with acute or convalescent COVID-19.

This clone was observed once. The chain carries TRBV5-4 and TRBJ1-2; 7 nucleotides match TRBD1. The CDR3 is 12 amino acids. CDR1 SGHNT and CDR2 YYREEE come from the germline V gene (reference sequence). The J segment lost 2 bases and the V segment lost 8 bases, leaving 3 bases of the junction unmatched. CDR3 amino acids: CASTTGNYGYTF. DNA of the CDR3: TGTGCCAGTACGACAGGGAACTATGGCTACACCTTC.

This chain connects TRBV5-6 to TRBJ1-2; 8 bases map to TRBD1. CDR1 is SGHDT and CDR2 is YYEEEE in the germline V gene. The V segment lost 3 bases and the J segment 8 bases; nucleotides outside the gene matches: 3. This CDR3 comprises 12 residues. The CDR3 nucleotides read TGTGCCAGCAGCTCAGGGGGCCAGGGCTACACCTTC. This gives the protein CASSSGGQGYTF.

This rearrangement joins TRBV3-1 (or the pseudogene TRBV3-2) to TRBJ2-7; D gene uncertain. V was clipped by 1 base and J by 1 base, with 8 bases between them. The germline gives CDR1 LGHDT, CDR2 YNNKEL (reference sequence). The CDR3 loop spans 14 amino acids. CDR3 residues: CASSQAGFSYEQYV. In nucleotides, the CDR3 is TGTGCCAGCAGCCAAGCAGGATTTTCCTACGAGCAGTACGTC.

As DNA, the CDR3 is TGCGCCTGCCCAGGGACTCCGTATGGCTACACCTTC. Translation gives CACPGTPYGYTF. This chain links TRBV10-1 with TRBJ1-2; possible D gene TRBD1, 5 bases. Between the trimmed V and J ends, which lost 11 bases and 5 bases, there was a span of 15 bases. The CDR3 runs 12 residues. The germline V gene encodes CDR1 WNHNN and CDR2 SYGVQD (reference sequence).

The gene calls are TRBV19 and TRBJ1-5, with 7 bases identical to TRBD1. Germline lookup yields CDR1 LNHDA and CDR2 SQIVND (reference sequence). J lost 7 bases, V lost 7 bases, and 10 bases had no gene match. The CDR3 has 14 residues. CDR3 in amino acids: CASTPGGIMQPQHF. The CDR3 DNA reads as TGTGCCAGTACGCCAGGGGGGATTATGCAGCCCCAGCATTTT.

V is TRBV13 and J is TRBJ2-2; weak D call: TRBD2 (7 bases). The CDR3 length is 15 residues. Germline V gives CDR1 PRHDT, CDR2 FYEKMQ (reference sequence). V lost 3 bases and J lost 6, with 14 bases in between. The CDR3 coding sequence is TGTGCCAGCAGCTTCCGGGGGGCGTTTTCCGGGGAGCTGTTTTTT. Translated, it gives CASSFRGAFSGELFF.

The chain combines TRBV15 with TRBJ2-3, with D uncertain. CDR1 is LNHNV, CDR2 YYDKDF, per germline (reference sequence). There are 15 residues in the CDR3. The ends were cut back, 1 base at V and 4 bases at J, with 12 bases in the middle. Written as DNA, the CDR3 is TGTGCCACCAGCAGAGGTGGCGGTTCCCCAGATACGCAGTATTTT. Protein sequence: CATSRGGGSPDTQYF.

The chain combines TRBV7-9 with TRBJ2-7; 9 nucleotides match TRBD1. The CDR3 runs to 14 residues. The V gene end was trimmed by 3 bases and the J gene end by 5 bases; junction bases not matched to a gene: 5. Germline V lookup: CDR1 SEHNR, CDR2 FQNEAQ (reference sequence). The CDR3 DNA is TGTGCCAGCAGCTTCGTACAGGGGGCGGACGAGCAGTACTTC. It codes for CASSFVQGADEQYF.

The rearrangement uses TRBV11-2 and TRBJ2-3; D is unclear. The CDR3 totals 14 residues. Trimming removed 5 bases at V and 0 bases at J, with 9 bases between. Germline V gene sequence: CDR1 SGHAT, CDR2 FQNNGV. The CDR3 bases are TGTGCCAGCAGCCCGAGCTTGAGCACAGATACGCAGTATTTT. The encoded protein is CASSPSLSTDTQYF.

This chain links TRBV7-9 with TRBJ1-2; 9 bases align to TRBD1. CDR1 is SEHNR, CDR2 FQNEAQ, per germline (reference sequence). The CDR3 runs to 14 residues. V lost 6 bases to trimming and J lost 6 bases; unmatched junction nucleotides: 8. The CDR3 nucleotides read TGTGCCAGCAGTTACCTACAGGGGGCTGATGGCTACACCTTC. This codes for CASSYLQGADGYTF.

The V and J genes are TRBV7-9 and TRBJ2-7; 8 nucleotides line up with TRBD2. The germline V gene has CDR1 SEHNR and CDR2 FQNEAQ (reference sequence). Trimming cost V 5 bases and J 5 bases; bases outside gene matches: 11. There are 15 residues in the CDR3. CDR3 in amino acids: CASSTRAGVRNEQYF. The CDR3 DNA reads TGTGCCAGCAGCACACGAGCGGGGGTTCGGAACGAGCAGTACTTC.

The V and J genes are TRBV19 and TRBJ1-2; D perhaps matches TRBD1 (6 bases). The CDR3 length is 13 residues. V lost 6 bases to trimming and J lost 2 bases, with 10 bases between them. Germline V gene lookup returns CDR1 LNHDA and CDR2 SQIVND (reference sequence). The CDR3: CASSVDRNYGYTF. The CDR3, as DNA: TGTGCCAGTAGCGTGGACAGAAACTATGGCTACACCTTC.

This rearrangement joins TRBV2 to TRBJ2-4; unclear D gene. Germline assignment: CDR1 SNHLY and CDR2 FYNNEI. Trimming removed 2 bases at V and 8 bases at J, with 7 bases between. This CDR3 spans 12 amino acids. The CDR3 sequence is CASSEFPYIQYF. Written as DNA, the CDR3 is TGTGCCAGCAGTGAATTTCCGTACATTCAGTACTTC.

This rearrangement joins TRBV24-1 to TRBJ2-2; 8 bases fit TRBD2. Per germline, CDR1 KGHDR and CDR2 SFDVKD. The V segment lost 8 bases and the J segment 4 bases; nucleotides outside the gene matches: 17. The CDR3 is 18 amino acids. The CDR3 protein is CATKGPSGERGITGELFF. The DNA for the CDR3 is TGTGCCACCAAGGGCCCATCCGGGGAGCGGGGGATCACCGGGGAGCTGTTTTTT.

The chain uses TRBV4-1 and TRBJ2-2; tentative D call: TRBD1 (6 bases). Trimming left V 0 bases short and J 1 base short, with 15 bases between. Germline V gene sequence: CDR1 MGHRA, CDR2 YSYEKL. This CDR3 has 18 residues. The CDR3 spells CASSQETTGHMNTGELFF. The CDR3 DNA is TGCGCCAGCAGCCAAGAAACTACGGGACACATGAACACCGGGGAGCTGTTTTTT.

CDR3 amino acids: CASSKRGIQDYGYTF. The DNA for the CDR3 is TGTGCCAGTAGTAAGCGAGGTATTCAAGACTATGGCTACACCTTC. The chain has TRBV19 and TRBJ1-2; D unresolved. With 4 bases removed from V and 3 bases from J, the gap between germline ends came to 15 bases. Germline assignment: CDR1 LNHDA and CDR2 SQIVND (reference sequence). The CDR3 loop spans 15 amino acids.

This clone has a single count. The rearrangement joins TRBV27 to TRBJ2-5; D call uncertain. This CDR3 spans 14 amino acids. Germline lookup yields CDR1 MNHEY and CDR2 SMNVEV (reference sequence). V lost 5 bases, J lost 2 bases, and 12 bases lay in between. CDR3 protein: CASSGLGFQETQYF. CDR3 sequence (DNA): TGTGCCAGCAGTGGCCTCGGGTTTCAAGAGACCCAGTACTTC.

Notes on this clone: The junction differs from germline at one of its ends, possibly a read error. The chain carries TRBV5-1 and TRBJ2-5; 13 nucleotides align to TRBD2. Germline V lookup: CDR1 SGHRS, CDR2 YFSETQ. The CDR3 is made up of 16 amino acids. The chain's CDR3 is CASRTGTSGVQEPQYF. CDR3 nucleotides: TGCGCCAGCAGAACCGGGACTAGCGGGGTCCAAGAGCCCCAGTACTTC.

The chain joins TRBV3-1 (or the pseudogene TRBV3-2) to TRBJ1-2; TRBD1 matches at 7 bases. Looked up from germline, CDR1 is LGHDT and CDR2 is YNNKEL (reference sequence). The CDR3 is made up of 13 amino acids. The trim removed 1 base at V and 7 bases at J, leaving 3 bases unmatched. The CDR3, as DNA: TGTGCCAGCAGCCAAGGACAGGGAGCTGGCTACACCTTC. The encoded protein is CASSQGQGAGYTF.

The rearrangement uses TRBV5-1 and TRBJ1-2; no clear D gene. This CDR3 contains 14 residues. Germline V gene lookup returns CDR1 SGHRS and CDR2 YFSETQ. V gave up 0 bases and J gave up 0 bases, with 6 bases separating them. The CDR3 nucleotides read TGCGCCAGCAGCTTGGGGTCGGCTAACTATGGCTACACCTTC. Its translation is CASSLGSANYGYTF.

The V call is TRBV11-2, the J call TRBJ2-7, with 7 bases lining up with TRBD1. Germline trimming cut 5 bases from V and 0 bases from J; bases unmatched to any gene: 7. There are 15 residues in the CDR3. Germline CDR1 SGHAT, CDR2 FQNNGV. CDR3: CASSLGQALSYEQYV. DNA for the CDR3: TGTGCCAGCAGCCTAGGACAGGCACTCTCCTACGAGCAGTACGTC.